This T cell receptor beta chain was sequenced in a study of T-cell memory formation after mild COVID-19. Looking at the study overall: Largely donor-specific sequence clusters came from a couple of donors. Study-level points and caveats: A second wave of clones peaked on day 37, and their SARS-CoV-2 specificity went unconfirmed.

The CDR3 runs 13 residues. The germline V gene has CDR1 SNHLY and CDR2 FYNNEI. V lost 6 bases, J lost 5 bases, and 6 bases stayed unmatched. Remarks on this clonotype: Its target is not known.

One entry per CDR3 protein results from TCRdb running MiXCR on the 5' RACE reads. This sample has over 500,000 distinct CDR3 sequences, with 17% found just once. Source material: PBMCs or a T cell subset sorted from them (not recorded which). This TCR derives from an adult woman who had mild COVID-19 (a few samples of this study predate the infection). Cell type and time point are not known. The chain joins TRBV2 to TRBJ1-1, with 7 bases aligning to TRBD1. This chain's CDR3 is CASRWTGRTEAFF. DNA for the CDR3: TGTGCCAGCAGATGGACAGGTCGGACTGAAGCTTTCTTT.